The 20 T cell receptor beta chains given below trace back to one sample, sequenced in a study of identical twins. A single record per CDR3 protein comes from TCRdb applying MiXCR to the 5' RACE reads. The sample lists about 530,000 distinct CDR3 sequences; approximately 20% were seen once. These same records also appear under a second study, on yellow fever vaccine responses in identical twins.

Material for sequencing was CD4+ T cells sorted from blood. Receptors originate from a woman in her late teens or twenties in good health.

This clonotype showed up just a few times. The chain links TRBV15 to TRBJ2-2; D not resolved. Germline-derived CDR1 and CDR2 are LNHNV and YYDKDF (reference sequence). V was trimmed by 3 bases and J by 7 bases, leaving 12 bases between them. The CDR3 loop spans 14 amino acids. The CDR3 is CATSSDWRGGELFF. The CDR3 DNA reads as TGTGCCACCAGCAGTGACTGGCGAGGCGGGGAGCTGTTTTTT.

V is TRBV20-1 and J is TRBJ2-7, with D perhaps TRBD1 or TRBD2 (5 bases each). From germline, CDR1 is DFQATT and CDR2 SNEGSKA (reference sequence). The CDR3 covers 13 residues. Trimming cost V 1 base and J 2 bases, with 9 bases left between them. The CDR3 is CSARGTGPYEQYV. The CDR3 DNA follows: TGCAGTGCTAGAGGGACGGGACCCTACGAGCAGTACGTC.

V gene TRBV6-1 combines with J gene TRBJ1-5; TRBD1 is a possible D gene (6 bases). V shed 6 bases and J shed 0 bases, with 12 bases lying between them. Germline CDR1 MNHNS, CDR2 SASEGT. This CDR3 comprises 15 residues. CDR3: CASRDTGHSNQPQHF. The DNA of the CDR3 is TGTGCCAGCAGAGATACAGGGCATAGCAATCAGCCCCAGCATTTT.

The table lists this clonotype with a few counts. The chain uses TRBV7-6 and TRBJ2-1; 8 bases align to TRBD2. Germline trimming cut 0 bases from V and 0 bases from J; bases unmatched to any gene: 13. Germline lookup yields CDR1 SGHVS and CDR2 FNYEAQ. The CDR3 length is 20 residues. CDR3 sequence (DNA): TGTGCCAGCAGCTTAGCGCACCCCGGCCGCAGCGGGAGCTCCTACAATGAGCAGTTCTTC. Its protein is CASSLAHPGRSGSSYNEQFF.

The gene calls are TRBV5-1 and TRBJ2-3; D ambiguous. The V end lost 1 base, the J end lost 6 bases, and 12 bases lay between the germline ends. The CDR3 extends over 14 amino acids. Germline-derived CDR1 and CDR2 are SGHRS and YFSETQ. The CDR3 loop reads CASSLSRLSDTQYF. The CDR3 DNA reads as TGCGCCAGCAGCTTGTCCAGGTTATCGGATACGCAGTATTTT.

The CDR3 bases are TGCGCCAGCCCACAGGCGGGAGGACAAAAATGGAGGGCCGAGAATGAGCAGTTCTTC. Translated, it gives CASPQAGGQKWRAENEQFF. This chain links TRBV5-1 with TRBJ2-1; 8 bases align to TRBD2. CDR3 length: 19 amino acids. V trimming: 7 bases; J trimming: 7 bases; junction bases outside the gene matches: 25. Germline V lookup: CDR1 SGHRS, CDR2 YFSETQ. Looking up the rest from reference TRBV5-1 and TRBJ2-1 gives the full variable domain: KAGVTQTPRYLIKTRGQQVTLSCSPISGHRSVSWYQQTPGQGLQFLFEYFSETQRNKGNFPGRFSGRQFSNSRSEMNVSTLELGDSALYLCASPQAGGQKWRAENEQFFGPGTRLTVL.

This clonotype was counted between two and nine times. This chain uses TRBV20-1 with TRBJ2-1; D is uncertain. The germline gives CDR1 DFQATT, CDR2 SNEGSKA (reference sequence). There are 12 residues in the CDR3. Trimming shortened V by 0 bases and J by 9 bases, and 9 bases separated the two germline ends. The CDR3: CSARDLTVEQFF. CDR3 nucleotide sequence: TGCAGTGCTAGAGATCTGACCGTTGAGCAGTTCTTC.

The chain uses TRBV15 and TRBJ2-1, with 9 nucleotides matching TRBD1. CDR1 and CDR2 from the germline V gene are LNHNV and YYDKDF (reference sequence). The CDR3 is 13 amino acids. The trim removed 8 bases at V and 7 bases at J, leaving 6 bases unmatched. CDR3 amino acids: CATRDRDLNEQFF. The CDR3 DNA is TGTGCCACCCGGGACAGGGACCTGAATGAGCAGTTCTTC.

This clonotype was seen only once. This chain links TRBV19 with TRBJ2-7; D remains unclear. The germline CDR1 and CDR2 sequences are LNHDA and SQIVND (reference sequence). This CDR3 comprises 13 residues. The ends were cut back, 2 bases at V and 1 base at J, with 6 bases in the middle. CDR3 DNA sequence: TGTGCCAGTAGTATAACGGCGTCCTACGAGCAGTACTTC. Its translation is CASSITASYEQYF. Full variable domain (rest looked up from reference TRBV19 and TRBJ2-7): DGGITQSPKYLFRKEGQNVTLSCEQNLNHDAMYWYRQDPGQGLRLIYYSQIVNDFQKGDIAEGYSVSREKKESFPLTVTSAQKNPTAFYLCASSITASYEQYFGPGTRLTVT.

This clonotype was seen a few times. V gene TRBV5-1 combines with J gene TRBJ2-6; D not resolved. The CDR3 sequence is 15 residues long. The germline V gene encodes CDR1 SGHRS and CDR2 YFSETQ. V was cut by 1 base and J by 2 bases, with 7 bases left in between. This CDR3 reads CASSLMETGANVLTF. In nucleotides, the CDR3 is TGCGCCAGCAGCTTGATGGAGACTGGGGCCAACGTCCTGACTTTC.

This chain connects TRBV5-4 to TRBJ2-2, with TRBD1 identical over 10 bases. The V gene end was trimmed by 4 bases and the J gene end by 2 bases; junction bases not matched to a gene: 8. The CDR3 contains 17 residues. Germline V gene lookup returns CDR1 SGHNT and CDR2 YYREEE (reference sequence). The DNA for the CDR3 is TGTGCCAGCAGCGGGGGACAGGGGTCCCCCAACACCGGGGAGCTGTTTTTT. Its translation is CASSGGQGSPNTGELFF. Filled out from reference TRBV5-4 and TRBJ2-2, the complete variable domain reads ETGVTQSPTHLIKTRGQQVTLRCSSQSGHNTVSWYQQALGQGPQFIFQYYREEENGRGNFPPRFSGLQFPNYSSELNVNALELDDSALYLCASSGGQGSPNTGELFFGEGSRLTVL.

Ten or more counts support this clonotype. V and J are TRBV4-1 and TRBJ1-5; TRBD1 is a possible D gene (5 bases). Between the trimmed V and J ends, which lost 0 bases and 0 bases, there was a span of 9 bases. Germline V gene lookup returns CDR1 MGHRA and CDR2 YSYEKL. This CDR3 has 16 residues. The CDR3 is CASSQEVGASNQPQHF. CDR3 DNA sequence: TGCGCCAGCAGCCAAGAAGTAGGGGCTAGCAATCAGCCCCAGCATTTT.

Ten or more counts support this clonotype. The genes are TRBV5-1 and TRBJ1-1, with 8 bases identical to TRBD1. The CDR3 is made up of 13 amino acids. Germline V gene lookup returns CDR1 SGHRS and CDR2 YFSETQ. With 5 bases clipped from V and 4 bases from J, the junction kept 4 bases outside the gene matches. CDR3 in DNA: TGCGCCAGCAGACCTGACAGGGGCACTGAAGCTTTCTTT. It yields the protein CASRPDRGTEAFF.

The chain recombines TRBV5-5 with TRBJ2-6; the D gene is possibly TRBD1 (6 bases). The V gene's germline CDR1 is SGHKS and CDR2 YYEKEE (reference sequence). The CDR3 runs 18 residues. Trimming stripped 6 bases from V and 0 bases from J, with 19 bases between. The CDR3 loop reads CASIRTARVNSGANVLTF. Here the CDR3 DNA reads TGTGCCAGCATCCGGACAGCCAGAGTAAACTCTGGGGCCAACGTCCTGACTTTC.

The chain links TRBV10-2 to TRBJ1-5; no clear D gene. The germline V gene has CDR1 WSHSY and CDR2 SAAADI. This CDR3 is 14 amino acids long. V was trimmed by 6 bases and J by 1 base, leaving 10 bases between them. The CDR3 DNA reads TGCGCCAGCAGCTTGACATTAAGCAATCAGCCCCAGCATTTT. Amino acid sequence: CASSLTLSNQPQHF.

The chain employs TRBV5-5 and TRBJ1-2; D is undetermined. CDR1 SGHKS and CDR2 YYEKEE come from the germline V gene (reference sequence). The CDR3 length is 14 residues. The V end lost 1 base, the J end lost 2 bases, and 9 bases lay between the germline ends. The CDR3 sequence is CASSLMNGNYGYTF. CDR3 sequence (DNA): TGTGCCAGCAGCTTGATGAACGGGAACTATGGCTACACCTTC.

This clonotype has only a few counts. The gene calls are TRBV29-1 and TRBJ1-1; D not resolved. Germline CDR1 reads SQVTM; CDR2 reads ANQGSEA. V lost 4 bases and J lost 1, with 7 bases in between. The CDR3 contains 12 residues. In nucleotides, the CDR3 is TGCAGCGTTGGAAGGTGGAACACTGAAGCTTTCTTT. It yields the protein CSVGRWNTEAFF.

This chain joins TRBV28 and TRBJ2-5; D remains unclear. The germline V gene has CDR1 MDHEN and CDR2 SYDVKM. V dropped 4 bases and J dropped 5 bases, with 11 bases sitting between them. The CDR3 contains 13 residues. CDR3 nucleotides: TGTGCCAGCAGTTCCCGACGGCTTGAGACCCAGTACTTC. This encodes CASSSRRLETQYF. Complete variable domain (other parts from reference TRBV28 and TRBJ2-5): DVKVTQSSRYLVKRTGEKVFLECVQDMDHENMFWYRQDPGLGLRLIYFSYDVKMKEKGDIPEGYSVSREKKERFSLILESASTNQTSMYLCASSSRRLETQYFGPGTRLLVL.

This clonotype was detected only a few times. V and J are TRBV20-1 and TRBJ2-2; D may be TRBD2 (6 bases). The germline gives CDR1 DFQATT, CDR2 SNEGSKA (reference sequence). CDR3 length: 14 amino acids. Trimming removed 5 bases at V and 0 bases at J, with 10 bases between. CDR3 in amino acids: CSAPGGANTGELFF. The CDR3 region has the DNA TGCAGTGCTCCCGGCGGGGCGAACACCGGGGAGCTGTTTTTT.

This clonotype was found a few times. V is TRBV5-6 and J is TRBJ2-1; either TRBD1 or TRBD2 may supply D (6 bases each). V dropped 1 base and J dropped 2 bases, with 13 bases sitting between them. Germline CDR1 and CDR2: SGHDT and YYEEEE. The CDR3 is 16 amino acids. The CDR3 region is CASSLRGVSPYNEQFF. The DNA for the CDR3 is TGTGCCAGCAGCTTGAGGGGGGTCAGCCCCTACAATGAGCAGTTCTTC.